This TCR beta chain was retrieved from a study of cytomegalovirus exposure and HLA in healthy donors. At collection, donors were nominally healthy, but unrecorded immune exposures were probable. General observations from the study: Indistinguishable V segments, including TRBV6-2 and TRBV6-3, were excluded.

Germline V lookup: CDR1 SEHNR, CDR2 FQNEAQ (reference sequence). The CDR3 is 15 residues long. V lost 5 bases and J 4 bases, leaving 17 bases between the germline ends. The PCR had 60 Vbeta and 13 Jbeta primers. Clones were sequenced by immunoSEQ multiplex PCR, and TCRdb holds only the in-frame ones, with some missing. The table shows about 220,000 clones, with 76% occurring only once. About this clone: Antigen unknown.

V gene TRBV7-9 combines with J gene TRBJ1-2; D unresolved. The sequenced sample consisted of PBMCs. This receptor was taken from a man between 18 and 29 years old in good health and CMV-seronegative. The CDR3 sequence is CASSPTRTVSYGYTF. The CDR3 nucleotides read TGTGCCAGCAGCCCAACAAGGACTGTTAGCTATGGCTACACCTTC.